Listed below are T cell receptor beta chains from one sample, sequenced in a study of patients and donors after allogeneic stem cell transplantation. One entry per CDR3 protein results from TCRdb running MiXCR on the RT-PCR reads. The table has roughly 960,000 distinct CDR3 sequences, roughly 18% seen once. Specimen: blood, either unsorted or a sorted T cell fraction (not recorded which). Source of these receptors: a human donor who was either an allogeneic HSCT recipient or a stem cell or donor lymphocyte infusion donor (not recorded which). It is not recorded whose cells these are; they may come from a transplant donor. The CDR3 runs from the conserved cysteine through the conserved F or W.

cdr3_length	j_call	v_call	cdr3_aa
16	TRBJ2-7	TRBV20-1	CSANRASGKETVEQYF
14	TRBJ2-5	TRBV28	CASTRQGLGETQYF
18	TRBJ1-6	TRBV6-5	CASSYGTIGAFGNSPLHF
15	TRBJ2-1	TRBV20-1	CSARDWRAPKDEQFF
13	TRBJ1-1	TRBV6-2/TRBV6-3	CASSYYANTEAFF
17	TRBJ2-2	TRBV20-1	CSARVLPGQANTGELFF
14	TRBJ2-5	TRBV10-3	CAISESRGGETQYF
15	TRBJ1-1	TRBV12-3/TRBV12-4	CASTPATGSTTEAFF
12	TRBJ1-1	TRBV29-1	CSVDPGYTEAFF
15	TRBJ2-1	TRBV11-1	CASSWSTYTLNEQFF
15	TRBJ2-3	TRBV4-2	CASSQMSGGRDTQYF
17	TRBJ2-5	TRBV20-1	CSARVDPRFGRGETQYF
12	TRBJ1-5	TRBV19	CASSPTRGPQHF
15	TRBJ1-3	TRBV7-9	CASSFDRVSGNTIYF
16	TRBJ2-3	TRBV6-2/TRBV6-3	CASSTTKPGSPDTQYF
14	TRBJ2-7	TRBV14	CASSHGTGPYEQYF
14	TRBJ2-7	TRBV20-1	CSADDRALSYEQYF
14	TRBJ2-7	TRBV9	CASSPQIVSYEQYF
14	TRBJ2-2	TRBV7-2	CASRRTTLFGELFF
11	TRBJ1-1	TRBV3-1	CASSWKGGAFF
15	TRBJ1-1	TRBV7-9	CASSSPGTANTEAFF
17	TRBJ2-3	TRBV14	CASSQVIRFNRTDTQYF
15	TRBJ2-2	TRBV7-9	CASRRRGLNTGELFF
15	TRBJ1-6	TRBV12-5	CASGPPGGLGSPLHF
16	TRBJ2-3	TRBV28	CASRATGGSSTDTQYF
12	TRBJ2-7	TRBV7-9	CASSPPSREQYF
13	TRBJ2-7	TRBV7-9	CASSLAVKNEQYF
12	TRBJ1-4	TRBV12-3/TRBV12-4	CASSRRMEKLFF
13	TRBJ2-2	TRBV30	CAWNRGDTGELFF
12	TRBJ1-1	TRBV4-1	CASSQEARVAFF
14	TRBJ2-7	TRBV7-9	CASSPPGPSYEQYF
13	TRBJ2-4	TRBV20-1	CSALLGRKNIQYF
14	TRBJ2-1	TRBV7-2	CASSPSGSYNEQFF
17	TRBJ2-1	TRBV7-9	CASSPLLSGGASYEQFF
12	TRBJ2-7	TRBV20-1	CSAKAQAAEQYF
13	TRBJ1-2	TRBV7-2	CASSLGGLGGYTF
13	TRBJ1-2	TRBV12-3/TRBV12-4	CASSGTGGQGYTF
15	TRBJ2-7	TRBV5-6	CASSLTGTKSYEQYF
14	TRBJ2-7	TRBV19	CASTDRDQYYEQYF
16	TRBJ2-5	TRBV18	CASSPKEAGEGETQYF
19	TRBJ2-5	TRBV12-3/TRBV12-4	CASSFGEPGGWWGQETQYF
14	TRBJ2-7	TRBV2	CASREQGSSYEQYF
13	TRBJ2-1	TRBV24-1	CATSGSALDEQFF
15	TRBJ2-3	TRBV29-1	CSVSLASGRPDTQYF
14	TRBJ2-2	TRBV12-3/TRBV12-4	CASSLRVGTGELFF
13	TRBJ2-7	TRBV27	CASSLRDSLSQYF
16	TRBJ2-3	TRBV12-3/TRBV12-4	CASRPPMWASTDTQYF
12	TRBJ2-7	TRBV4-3	CASSQTGNEQYF
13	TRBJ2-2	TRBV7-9	CASSLPGGGELFF
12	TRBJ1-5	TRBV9	CASGGFGQPQHF
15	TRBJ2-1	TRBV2	CASSAGLAESYEQFF
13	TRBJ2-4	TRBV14	CASSQAFGDIQYF
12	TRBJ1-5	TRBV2	CASRDYNQPQHF